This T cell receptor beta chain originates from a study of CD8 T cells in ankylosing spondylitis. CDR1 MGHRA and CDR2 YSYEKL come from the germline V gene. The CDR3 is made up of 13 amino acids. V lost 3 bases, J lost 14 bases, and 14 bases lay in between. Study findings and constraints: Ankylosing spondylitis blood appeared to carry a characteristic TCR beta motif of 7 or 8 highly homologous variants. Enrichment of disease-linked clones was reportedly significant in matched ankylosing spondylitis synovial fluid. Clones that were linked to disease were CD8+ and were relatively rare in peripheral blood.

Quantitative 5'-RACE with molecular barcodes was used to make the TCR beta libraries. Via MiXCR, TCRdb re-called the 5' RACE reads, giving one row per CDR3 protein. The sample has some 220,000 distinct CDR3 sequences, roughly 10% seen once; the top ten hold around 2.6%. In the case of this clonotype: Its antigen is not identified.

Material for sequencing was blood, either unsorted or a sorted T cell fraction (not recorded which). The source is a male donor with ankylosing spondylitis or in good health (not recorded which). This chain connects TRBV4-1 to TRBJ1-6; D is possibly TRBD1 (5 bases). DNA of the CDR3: TGCGCCAGCAGCCAGGACACCTTCTTCACCCTCCACTTT. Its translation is CASSQDTFFTLHF.